The 15 T cell receptor beta chains in this list originate from one sample, sequenced in a study of blood T cell repertoires in COVID-19. Method: immunoSEQ multiplex PCR; TCRdb's copy keeps in-frame clones and lacks some. The sample records about 410,000 clones, roughly 90% being singletons. The sequenced sample consisted of peripheral blood. The origin of the receptors is a woman in her 40s with COVID-19, enrolled during active disease.

In its sample, this clone was seen once. CDR3 in amino acids: CASSRAGGVQPQHF. In nucleotides, the CDR3 is TGTGCCAGCAGTCGAGCAGGGGGAGTTCAGCCCCAGCATTTT. The chain links TRBV28 to TRBJ1-5; 7 nucleotides line up with TRBD1. Germline V gene data show CDR1 as MDHEN and CDR2 as SYDVKM. With V trimmed by 5 bases and J by 6 bases, 7 bases remained unmatched. The CDR3 covers 14 residues.

This chain joins TRBV4-2 and TRBJ1-1; D is perhaps TRBD1 (6 bases). The CDR3 sequence is 14 residues long. V was shortened by 5 bases and J by 1 base, with 11 bases between the two germline ends. Looked up from germline, CDR1 is LGHNA and CDR2 is YNFKEQ. The CDR3 DNA follows: TGTGCCAGCAGCTTAGGGGGGGCGAACACTGAAGCTTTCTTT. Protein product: CASSLGGANTEAFF.

This clone was seen just once. The chain recombines TRBV6-2 or TRBV6-3 with TRBJ2-6, with 7 nucleotides matching TRBD1. Germline V gene sequence: CDR1 MNHEY, CDR2 SVGEGT. The CDR3 is made up of 21 amino acids. Trimming took 3 bases from V and 2 from J; bases not matched to a gene: 19. CDR3 nucleotides: TGTGCCAGCAGTTATAGAATTATCGTAGACAGGGAGCAGGCTGGGGCCAACGTCCTGACTTTC. Residues: CASSYRIIVDREQAGANVLTF.

The chain recombines TRBV12-3 or TRBV12-4 with TRBJ2-7; a possible D gene is TRBD2 (6 bases). V shed 3 bases and J shed 12 bases, with 18 bases lying between them. The length of the CDR3 is 13 residues. CDR3 sequence: CASSFQGGPPRYF. The DNA of the CDR3 is TGTGCCAGCAGTTTCCAGGGAGGACCCCCCAGGTACTTC.

The V call is TRBV30, the J call TRBJ1-1; D not resolved. Looked up from germline, CDR1 is GTSNPN and CDR2 is SVGIG (reference sequence). The CDR3 consists of 13 residues. V dropped 3 bases and J dropped 0 bases, with 8 bases sitting between them. The CDR3 nucleotides read TGTGCCTGGAGGCGGGGAATGAACACTGAAGCTTTCTTT. It is translated as CAWRRGMNTEAFF. Supplemented by reference TRBV30 and TRBJ1-1, the full variable domain reads SQTIHQWPATLVQPVGSPLSLECTVEGTSNPNLYWYRQAAGRGLQLLFYSVGIGQISSEVPQNLSASRPQDRQFILSSKKLLLSDSGFYLCAWRRGMNTEAFFGQGTRLTVV.

The chain links TRBV7-2 to TRBJ2-2; 11 positions agree with TRBD2. V shed 5 bases, J shed 5 bases, and the junction held 10 bases outside the gene matches. The CDR3 has 17 amino acids. Germline values: CDR1 SGHTA, CDR2 FQGNSA. As DNA, the CDR3 is TGTGCCAGCAGCCCACGTAGCGGGGGGGCCGCGACCGGGGAGCTGTTTTTT. Protein: CASSPRSGGAATGELFF.

J is TRBJ2-2 and V is TRBV24-1, with D unclear. Germline CDR1 is KGHDR and CDR2 is SFDVKD. The V end was cut by 1 base, the J end by 4 bases, with 12 bases between. The CDR3 extends over 16 amino acids. This CDR3 is CATSDFRRRSTGELFF. The DNA for the CDR3 is TGTGCCACCAGTGATTTCCGGCGGCGGAGCACCGGGGAGCTGTTTTTT.

The chain uses TRBV27 and TRBJ1-6; 7 bases are a match to TRBD1. Germline V gene sequence: CDR1 MNHEY, CDR2 SMNVEV (reference sequence). V shed 4 bases and J 7 bases; nucleotides not matched to a gene: 25. This CDR3 comprises 21 residues. The CDR3 reads CASSSGARDSSLERKNSPLHF. The CDR3 DNA reads TGTGCCAGCAGTTCCGGGGCCCGGGACAGTAGCCTCGAGCGGAAAAATTCACCCCTCCACTTT.

This chain joins TRBV6-2 or TRBV6-3 and TRBJ1-1; the D gene is possibly TRBD1 (5 bases). The CDR3 is 16 residues long. CDR1 is MNHEY and CDR2 is SVGEGT in the germline V gene. Trimming stripped 6 bases from V and 5 bases from J, with 22 bases between. As DNA, the CDR3 is TGTGCCAGCAGCCTGGGACTGTACCCGCGCGGGACTGAAGCTTTCTTT. Protein sequence: CASSLGLYPRGTEAFF.

The rearrangement links TRBV5-1 to TRBJ2-5, with 12 bases identical to TRBD2. The junction had 6 bases not matched to a gene; V was cut back by 1 base and J by 2 bases. This CDR3 spans 17 amino acids. Germline assignment: CDR1 SGHRS and CDR2 YFSETQ. The CDR3 DNA is TGCGCCAGCAGCTTGTTTTCGACTAGCGGGGGACAAGAGACCCAGTACTTC. This codes for CASSLFSTSGGQETQYF.

The chain has TRBV5-1 and TRBJ1-2; D perhaps matches TRBD1 (6 bases). Germline CDR1 is SGHRS and CDR2 is YFSETQ. V lost 7 bases, J lost 2 bases, and 21 bases lay in between. CDR3 size: 16 residues. The DNA for the CDR3 is TGCGCCAGCCAAGACTTTACTAGCGGGACAAACTATGGCTACACCTTC. Residues: CASQDFTSGTNYGYTF. Filled out from reference TRBV5-1 and TRBJ1-2, the complete variable domain reads KAGVTQTPRYLIKTRGQQVTLSCSPISGHRSVSWYQQTPGQGLQFLFEYFSETQRNKGNFPGRFSGRQFSNSRSEMNVSTLELGDSALYLCASQDFTSGTNYGYTFGSGTRLTVV.

The chain joins TRBV29-1 to TRBJ2-1; TRBD1 is a possible D gene (6 bases). Trimming pared 8 bases from V and 8 bases from J, leaving 16 bases between. This CDR3 is built from 12 residues. Germline V lookup: CDR1 SQVTM, CDR2 ANQGSEA. CDR3 in DNA: TGCAGCTTAAGACAGGTTCGAGATGAGCAGTTCTTC. This translates into CSLRQVRDEQFF.

This clone was observed a single time. Other DNA sequences within the sample encode an identical CDR3. The chain recombines TRBV7-2 with TRBJ2-5; 10 bases align to TRBD2. The CDR3 is made up of 15 amino acids. CDR1 and CDR2 (germline): SGHTA, FQGNSA. V shed 0 bases and J 3 bases; nucleotides not matched to a gene: 1. The CDR3 loop reads CASSLAGLAEETQYF. The CDR3 bases are TGTGCCAGCAGCTTAGCTGGACTAGCGGAAGAGACCCAGTACTTC. The full variable domain, its missing parts supplied by reference TRBV7-2 and TRBJ2-5, is GAGVSQSPSNKVTEKGKDVELRCDPISGHTALYWYRQSLGQGLEFLIYFQGNSAPDKSGLPSDRFSAERTGGSVSTLTIQRTQQEDSAVYLCASSLAGLAEETQYFGPGTRLLVL.

The rearrangement uses TRBV11-2 and TRBJ1-6; D ambiguous. From germline, CDR1 is SGHAT and CDR2 FQNNGV. V gave up 5 bases and J gave up 10 bases, with 15 bases separating them. The CDR3 sequence is 14 residues long. Here the CDR3 reads CASSLIGGRSPLHF. The CDR3 coding sequence is TGTGCCAGCAGCCTTATCGGTGGGCGCTCACCCCTCCACTTT.

The chain carries TRBV28 and TRBJ1-1; D ambiguous. Germline CDR1 and CDR2: MDHEN and SYDVKM. The V end lost 4 bases, the J end lost 9 bases, and 12 bases lay between the germline ends. This CDR3 comprises 12 residues. CDR3 loop: CASSSTGRQAFF. The DNA of the CDR3 is TGTGCCAGCAGTTCCACGGGGAGGCAAGCTTTCTTT. Looking up the rest from reference TRBV28 and TRBJ1-1 gives the full variable domain: DVKVTQSSRYLVKRTGEKVFLECVQDMDHENMFWYRQDPGLGLRLIYFSYDVKMKEKGDIPEGYSVSREKKERFSLILESASTNQTSMYLCASSSTGRQAFFGQGTRLTVV.